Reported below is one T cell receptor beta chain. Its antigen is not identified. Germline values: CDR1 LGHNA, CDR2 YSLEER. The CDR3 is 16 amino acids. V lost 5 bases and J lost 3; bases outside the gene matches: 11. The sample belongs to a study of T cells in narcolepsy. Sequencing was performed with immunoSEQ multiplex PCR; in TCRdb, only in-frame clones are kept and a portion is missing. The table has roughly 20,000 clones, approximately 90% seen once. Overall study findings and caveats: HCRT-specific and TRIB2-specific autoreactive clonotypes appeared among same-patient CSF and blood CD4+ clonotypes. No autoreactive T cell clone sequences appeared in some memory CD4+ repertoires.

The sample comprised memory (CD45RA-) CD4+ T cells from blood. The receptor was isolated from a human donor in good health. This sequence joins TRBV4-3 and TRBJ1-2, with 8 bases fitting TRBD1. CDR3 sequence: CASSSDRAPGDYGYTF. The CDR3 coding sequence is TGCGCCAGCAGCTCGGACAGGGCCCCGGGGGACTATGGCTACACCTTC.